This T cell receptor beta chain was retrieved from a study of T cell responses to AZD1222 COVID-19 vaccine. For the study at large: Pooling of second doses given at about 4 or about 12 weeks was done.

Some clones are missing from TCRdb's copy, which holds only in-frame ones; the method was immunoSEQ multiplex PCR. Of 150,000 to 200,000 clones in the sample, roughly 89% were seen once. With 2 bases clipped from V and 7 bases from J, the junction kept 9 bases outside the gene matches. Looked up from germline, CDR1 is KGHDR and CDR2 is SFDVKD. The length of the CDR3 is 16 residues. The TCR sequence derives from an adult in good health. The V and J genes are TRBV24-1 and TRBJ2-5; 10 nucleotides match TRBD1. The source material was peripheral blood, sampled on day 0 of AZD1222 vaccination. The chain's CDR3 is CATSDSMDRGGWTQYF. CDR3 DNA: TGTGCCACCAGTGATTCAATGGACAGGGGGGGCTGGACCCAGTACTTC.